A single sample gave rise to the 23 T cell receptor beta chains below, sequenced in a study of blood T cell repertoires in COVID-19. This table comes from immunoSEQ multiplex PCR, and its TCRdb copy is limited to in-frame clones, with some not included. The table includes approximately 46,000 clones, 85% detected once. Sequencing input: peripheral blood. Receptors originate from a woman in her 70s in a cohort sampled during active COVID-19.

The chain links TRBV9 to TRBJ1-2, with a weak D call TRBD1 (6 bases). The V end was cut by 0 bases, the J end by 7 bases, with 13 bases between. Germline V CDR1 and CDR2: SGDLS, YYNGEE. This CDR3 comprises 14 residues. The CDR3 DNA sequence: TGTGCCAGCAGCGTAGGCCCAGGGGAGGGTGGCTACACCTTC. Protein sequence: CASSVGPGEGGYTF. Filled out from reference TRBV9 and TRBJ1-2, the complete variable domain reads DSGVTQTPKHLITATGQRVTLRCSPRSGDLSVYWYQQSLDQGLQFLIQYYNGEERAKGNILERFSAQQFPDLHSELNLSSLELGDSALYFCASSVGPGEGGYTFGSGTRLTVV.

This clone was picked up one time. Distinct nucleotide sequences in the sample also encode this CDR3. The chain uses TRBV9 and TRBJ2-1; D is ambiguous. The CDR3 contains 12 residues. Germline CDR1 and CDR2: SGDLS and YYNGEE. Trimming removed 0 bases at V and 6 bases at J, with 4 bases between. The CDR3 coding sequence is TGTGCCAGCAGCGTAGACAGCAATGAGCAGTTCTTC. Protein sequence: CASSVDSNEQFF.

CDR3 loop: CASSIGRLSPLHF. The CDR3 region has the DNA TGTGCCAGTAGTATAGGGCGGCTTTCACCCCTCCACTTT. V and J are TRBV19 and TRBJ1-6; unclear D gene. V was clipped by 1 base and J by 9 bases, with 7 bases between them. CDR1 is LNHDA and CDR2 is SQIVND in the germline V gene (reference sequence). The CDR3 sequence is 13 residues long.

V is TRBV21-1 and J is TRBJ2-5; the tabulated D call, TRBD1, remains unverified against the DNA. TRBV21-1 is a listed pseudogene. The CDR3 extends over 16 amino acids. The CDR3 region is CASSTSGRTDQETQYF. DNA for the CDR3: TGTGCCAGCAGCACTTCTGGACGGACAGACCAAGAGACCCAGTACTTC.

The gene calls are TRBV11-2 and TRBJ1-1; 8 bases are a match to TRBD1. This CDR3 region has 14 residues. V trimming: 5 bases; J trimming: 3 bases; junction bases outside the gene matches: 5. CDR1 SGHAT and CDR2 FQNNGV come from the germline V gene. The CDR3 region has the DNA TGTGCCAGCAGCGGGGGACAGGTGGACACTGAAGCTTTCTTT. Translated: CASSGGQVDTEAFF.

The chain carries TRBV2 and TRBJ2-1, with TRBD2 matching over 8 bases. This CDR3 is built from 16 residues. CDR1 is SNHLY and CDR2 is FYNNEI in the germline V gene. V lost 5 bases to trimming and J lost 0 bases; unmatched junction nucleotides: 6. The CDR3 nucleotides are TGTGCCAGCAGTCGACTAGCGAGAAGCTCCTACAATGAGCAGTTCTTC. Residues: CASSRLARSSYNEQFF.

V and J are TRBV6-5 and TRBJ1-5, with D perhaps TRBD1 (6 bases). Trimming shortened V by 4 bases and J by 12 bases, and 13 bases separated the two germline ends. The CDR3 contains 12 residues. Germline CDR1 MNHEY, CDR2 SVGAGI. DNA for the CDR3: TGTGCCAGCAGTTGGCACAGGGAAAGCCAGCATTTT. Translation gives CASSWHRESQHF.

Concerning this clone: Its ends do not fully match the called genes, so a read error is possible. The chain carries TRBV2 and TRBJ1-2, with a tentative D call TRBD1 (5 bases). CDR1 and CDR2 from the germline V gene are SNHLY and FYNNEI. CDR3 length: 14 residues. Here the CDR3 DNA reads TGTGCCAGCAGTCAAGCCGAGCAGGGTGTGGGCTACACCTTC. Translated, it gives CASSQAEQGVGYTF.

This chain uses TRBV19 with TRBJ1-4, with 10 nucleotides matching TRBD1. The CDR3 spans 13 residues. Germline CDR1 and CDR2: LNHDA and SQIVND (reference sequence). The V segment lost 7 bases and the J segment 5 bases; nucleotides outside the gene matches: 1. The CDR3 DNA sequence: TGTGCCAGTAAGGGACAGGGGAATGAAAAACTGTTTTTT. Its translation: CASKGQGNEKLFF.

The genes are TRBV28 and TRBJ2-3; 11 bases line up with TRBD1. The length of the CDR3 is 14 residues. After removal of 7 bases from V and 8 bases from J, the junction contained 8 bases not matched to a gene. Germline V lookup: CDR1 MDHEN, CDR2 SYDVKM. The CDR3 reads CASTRTGGGGTQYF. CDR3 nucleotide sequence: TGTGCCAGCACTCGGACAGGGGGCGGCGGTACGCAGTATTTT.

The V call is TRBV5-8, the J call TRBJ2-5; 9 bases are shared with TRBD1. CDR1 is SGHTS, CDR2 YDEGEE, per germline. Trimming removed 4 bases from V and 5 bases from J; junction bases left unmatched: 9. The CDR3 is 15 amino acids. Written as DNA, the CDR3 is TGTGCCAGCAGCCCACAGGGGGCGCGAGCCGAGACCCAGTACTTC. This encodes CASSPQGARAETQYF.

The chain employs TRBV6-2 or TRBV6-3 and TRBJ2-7, with D possibly TRBD1 on 5 matching bases. V lost 5 bases to trimming and J lost 1 base, with 9 bases between them. Germline V gives CDR1 MNHEY, CDR2 SVGEGT. The CDR3 contains 13 residues. The CDR3 region has the DNA TGTGCCAGCAGTAAACAGGCGTCCTACGAGCAGTACTTC. Translation gives CASSKQASYEQYF.

The V call is TRBV10-3, the J call TRBJ1-6; 8 nucleotides line up with TRBD1. The CDR3 is made up of 15 amino acids. From germline, CDR1 is ENHRY and CDR2 SYGVKD. V was clipped by 4 bases and J by 5 bases; unmatched bases: 4. The CDR3 here is CAISGGTGNNSPLHF. As DNA, the CDR3 is TGTGCCATCAGTGGCGGGACAGGAAATAATTCACCCCTCCACTTT.

The rearrangement uses TRBV24-1 and TRBJ2-5; 13 nucleotides match TRBD2. Per the germline V gene, CDR1 is KGHDR and CDR2 is SFDVKD. The CDR3 spans 18 residues. The ends lost 4 bases at V and 2 bases at J; junction bases unmatched: 9. CDR3 amino acids: CATSDPLAGGYRQETQYF. The CDR3 coding sequence is TGTGCCACCAGTGACCCACTAGCGGGAGGGTACCGTCAAGAGACCCAGTACTTC.

The chain couples TRBV7-9 to TRBJ1-1; D not resolved. The V end lost 6 bases, the J end lost 0 bases, and 5 bases lay between the germline ends. CDR1 is SEHNR, CDR2 FQNEAQ, per germline (reference sequence). CDR3 length equals 12 residues. In nucleotides, the CDR3 is TGTGCCAGCAGGTCCATGAACACTGAAGCTTTCTTT. Amino acid sequence: CASRSMNTEAFF. Looking up the rest from reference TRBV7-9 and TRBJ1-1 gives the full variable domain: DTGVSQNPRHKITKRGQNVTFRCDPISEHNRLYWYRQTLGQGPEFLTYFQNEAQLEKSRLLSDRFSAERPKGSFSTLEIQRTEQGDSAMYLCASRSMNTEAFFGQGTRLTVV.

This chain connects TRBV27 to TRBJ1-6; 7 nucleotides align to TRBD1. Germline trimming cut 6 bases from V and 7 bases from J; bases unmatched to any gene: 6. The germline CDR1 and CDR2 sequences are MNHEY and SMNVEV (reference sequence). The CDR3 consists of 14 residues. CDR3 bases: TGTGCCAGCAGCCGAGACAGGGAAAATTCACCCCTCCACTTT. This encodes CASSRDRENSPLHF.

The genes are TRBV28 and TRBJ2-2; a possible D gene is TRBD1 (5 bases). Germline V gene lookup returns CDR1 MDHEN and CDR2 SYDVKM. V was pared by 5 bases and J by 1 base, with 8 bases between. The CDR3 sequence is 14 residues long. As DNA, the CDR3 is TGTGCCAGCAGTGGGGCTGGGAACACCGGGGAGCTGTTTTTT. Protein product: CASSGAGNTGELFF.

The chain couples TRBV6-2 or TRBV6-3 to TRBJ1-4; D is unclear. This CDR3 is built from 14 residues. The germline V and J ends were trimmed by 0 bases and 8 bases, with 10 bases remaining between them. Germline V gives CDR1 MNHEY, CDR2 SVGEGT. The CDR3: CASSYSETSEKLFF. DNA for the CDR3: TGTGCCAGCAGTTACTCGGAGACGTCCGAAAAACTGTTTTTT.

A few counts support this clone. This rearrangement joins TRBV7-2 to TRBJ2-1; D might be TRBD1 (6 bases). The CDR3 consists of 17 residues. Germline values: CDR1 SGHTA, CDR2 FQGNSA. V gave up 2 bases and J gave up 0 bases, with 14 bases separating them. The CDR3 coding sequence is TGTGCCAGCAGCTTATCTCCCGGGACAAGCTCCTACAATGAGCAGTTCTTC. The encoded protein is CASSLSPGTSSYNEQFF.

This rearrangement joins TRBV29-1 to TRBJ2-3, with TRBD2 identical over 9 bases. Germline-derived CDR1 and CDR2 are SQVTM and ANQGSEA. V lost 3 bases and J lost 2; bases outside the gene matches: 6. There are 15 residues in the CDR3. The CDR3 DNA follows: TGCAGCGTTGATGGTCTAGCGGGAAACACAGATACGCAGTATTTT. This gives the protein CSVDGLAGNTDTQYF.

The chain links TRBV5-1 to TRBJ1-3; the D gene is possibly TRBD1 (6 bases). Germline V gene data show CDR1 as SGHRS and CDR2 as YFSETQ. The CDR3 runs to 14 residues. The V end lost 4 bases, the J end lost 0 bases, and 8 bases lay between the germline ends. The CDR3 here is CASSQDSSGNTIYF. CDR3 bases: TGCGCCAGCAGCCAGGACAGCTCTGGAAACACCATATATTTT.

The V gene is TRBV27, the J gene TRBJ2-7; possibly TRBD2 for D (6 bases). Germline V CDR1 and CDR2: MNHEY, SMNVEV (reference sequence). The CDR3 has 15 amino acids. V was shortened by 4 bases and J by 6 bases, with 19 bases between the two germline ends. CDR3 coding DNA: TGTGCCAGCAGTTCCCCCGGGAGTCAATTACGCGAGCAGTACTTC. Amino acid sequence: CASSSPGSQLREQYF.

This chain connects TRBV3-1 (or the pseudogene TRBV3-2) to TRBJ1-1; tentatively, D is TRBD1 (6 bases). Trimming shortened V by 4 bases and J by 4 bases, and 19 bases separated the two germline ends. Germline loops: CDR1 LGHDT, CDR2 YNNKEL (reference sequence). There are 16 residues in the CDR3. DNA for the CDR3: TGTGCCAGCAGCCCGCAGTTCCAGGTGGGGGCCACTGAAGCTTTCTTT. It encodes CASSPQFQVGATEAFF.